The 29 T cell receptor beta chains listed next were all sequenced from one sample in a study of early T cells in non-severe SARS-CoV-2 infection. TCRdb fed the 5' RACE reads into MiXCR, producing one record per CDR3 protein. Of roughly 100,000 distinct CDR3 sequences in the sample, approximately 14% were seen once. Sequenced material: whole blood. Receptor source: an adult who was a healthcare worker with PCR-confirmed SARS-CoV-2 infection or an uninfected control (not recorded which).

The rearrangement joins TRBV7-2 to TRBJ2-5; D is ambiguous. The CDR3 loop spans 14 amino acids. The V and J ends lost 0 bases and 1 base respectively, with 6 bases between them. CDR1 SGHTA and CDR2 FQGNSA come from the germline V gene. CDR3 sequence reads: CASSLAGSQETQYF. The CDR3 DNA follows: TGTGCCAGCAGCTTAGCCGGCAGCCAAGAGACCCAGTACTTC. The full variable domain, completed using reference TRBV7-2 and TRBJ2-5, is GAGVSQSPSNKVTEKGKDVELRCDPISGHTALYWYRQSLGQGLEFLIYFQGNSAPDKSGLPSDRFSAERTGGSVSTLTIQRTQQEDSAVYLCASSLAGSQETQYFGPGTRLLVL.

The chain is built from TRBV11-2 and TRBJ2-1; D is perhaps TRBD1 or TRBD2 (5 bases each). V gave up 4 bases and J gave up 4 bases, with 11 bases separating them. Germline-derived CDR1 and CDR2 are SGHAT and FQNNGV. The CDR3 is 14 amino acids. The CDR3 sequence: CASSWGTTYNEQFF. As DNA, the CDR3 is TGTGCCAGCAGCTGGGGGACCACGTACAATGAGCAGTTCTTC.

The chain carries TRBV7-9 and TRBJ1-5; a weak D match, TRBD1 (6 bases). This CDR3 has 15 amino acids. V was pared by 5 bases and J by 8 bases, with 19 bases between. Germline CDR1 and CDR2: SEHNR and FQNEAQ (reference sequence). The CDR3 coding sequence is TGTGCCAGCAGCCCAGGGGAGGCCCTGGGGGAGCCCCAGCATTTT. Translating it yields CASSPGEALGEPQHF.

This clonotype was found many times. The rearrangement links TRBV29-1 to TRBJ1-1, with no clear D. Per the germline V gene, CDR1 is SQVTM and CDR2 is ANQGSEA. The length of the CDR3 is 13 residues. Trimming cost V 3 bases and J 13 bases, with 21 bases left between them. CDR3 protein: CSVDGMTSFSVFF. In nucleotides, the CDR3 is TGCAGCGTTGATGGGATGACAAGTTTTTCGGTTTTCTTT.

This clonotype has just a few counts. The V call is TRBV30, the J call TRBJ1-1, with 8 bases matching TRBD1. The CDR3 covers 14 residues. In germline, CDR1 is GTSNPN, CDR2 SVGIG (reference sequence). The junction had 5 bases not matched to a gene; V was cut back by 2 bases and J by 3 bases. The CDR3 sequence: CAWSFTGGDTEAFF. In nucleotides, the CDR3 is TGTGCCTGGAGTTTTACAGGGGGGGACACTGAAGCTTTCTTT.

The chain couples TRBV12-3 or TRBV12-4 to TRBJ2-1; tentative D call: TRBD1 (5 bases). The CDR3 consists of 14 residues. V shed 6 bases and J shed 4 bases, with 13 bases lying between them. In nucleotides, the CDR3 is TGTGCCAGCAGCCCAACAGGCCGATACAATGAGCAGTTCTTC. Its translation: CASSPTGRYNEQFF.

The rearrangement joins TRBV2 to TRBJ2-1; a possible D gene is TRBD1 (5 bases). Per germline, CDR1 SNHLY and CDR2 FYNNEI. V was clipped by 0 bases and J by 15 bases, with 12 bases between them. The CDR3 runs 12 residues. For the CDR3, the DNA is TGTGCCAGCAGTGAAGCGTTGGACATGAGGTTCTTC. This sequence encodes CASSEALDMRFF.

The table lists this clonotype with a few counts. The chain combines TRBV11-2 with TRBJ2-1; 8 bases fit TRBD2. V trimming: 5 bases; J trimming: 4 bases; junction bases outside the gene matches: 13. CDR1 is SGHAT and CDR2 is FQNNGV in the germline V gene. This CDR3 is built from 17 residues. The DNA of the CDR3 is TGTGCCAGCAGCCCACTCCGGGGGGGCGGGAGGTACAATGAGCAGTTCTTC. Protein: CASSPLRGGGRYNEQFF. Looking up the rest from reference TRBV11-2 and TRBJ2-1 gives the full variable domain: EAGVAQSPRYKIIEKRQSVAFWCNPISGHATLYWYQQILGQGPKLLIQFQNNGVVDDSQLPKDRFSAERLKGVDSTLKIQPAKLEDSAVYLCASSPLRGGGRYNEQFFGPGTRLTVL.

This clonotype was observed many times. The chain recombines TRBV20-1 with TRBJ1-4; no clear D. This CDR3 comprises 13 residues. The V gene's germline CDR1 is DFQATT and CDR2 SNEGSKA (reference sequence). V was pared by 0 bases and J by 8 bases, with 10 bases between. The CDR3 DNA follows: TGCAGTGCTAGAGAGGATGTTGAGGAAAAACTGTTTTTT. Translation: CSAREDVEEKLFF.

This clonotype was counted ten times or more. The chain combines TRBV7-9 with TRBJ1-1; D remains unclear. This CDR3 is 14 amino acids long. Per the germline V gene, CDR1 is SEHNR and CDR2 is FQNEAQ (reference sequence). V dropped 4 bases and J dropped 1 base, with 10 bases sitting between them. The CDR3 here is CASSSGRANTEAFF. As DNA, the CDR3 is TGTGCCAGCAGCTCTGGACGCGCGAACACTGAAGCTTTCTTT.

This clonotype has a count of ten or more. V is TRBV20-1 and J is TRBJ2-1, with 12 bases aligning to TRBD2. V shed 4 bases and J 8 bases; nucleotides not matched to a gene: 9. Looked up from germline, CDR1 is DFQATT and CDR2 is SNEGSKA (reference sequence). CDR3 length: 15 residues. Here the CDR3 reads CSATRTSGRQDEQFF. The CDR3 DNA is TGCAGTGCTACCCGAACTAGCGGGAGGCAAGATGAGCAGTTCTTC.

This clonotype was picked up many times. The rearrangement links TRBV20-1 to TRBJ2-2; 10 bases map to TRBD2. In germline, CDR1 is DFQATT, CDR2 SNEGSKA (reference sequence). The trim removed 2 bases at V and 3 bases at J, leaving 0 bases unmatched. The CDR3 is 14 residues long. The CDR3 region has the DNA TGCAGTGCTAGACTAGCGGGAGACACCGGGGAGCTGTTTTTT. This encodes CSARLAGDTGELFF.

This clonotype has only a few counts. This chain uses TRBV20-1 with TRBJ2-3, with TRBD1 identical over 7 bases. V gave up 6 bases and J gave up 2 bases; unmatched junction bases: 11. Germline CDR1 and CDR2: DFQATT and SNEGSKA (reference sequence). The CDR3 runs 15 residues. The CDR3 DNA is TGCAGTGCATATACAGGGGTCGGGGACACAGATACGCAGTATTTT. The encoded protein is CSAYTGVGDTDTQYF.

This clonotype was seen just once. A much bigger clone sits one base away, suggesting this may be a read error. V is TRBV20-1 and J is TRBJ2-1; the match to TRBD2 covers 7 bases. Unmatched junction bases numbered 11, after V lost 4 bases and J lost 5 bases. The germline V gene has CDR1 DFQATT and CDR2 SNEGSKA (reference sequence). The CDR3 runs to 15 residues. CDR3 DNA sequence: TGCAGTGCTAAAGATCGCGGGAGCCCACACAATGAGCAGTTCTTC. This codes for CSAKDRGSPHNEQFF.

This clonotype was seen repeatedly, ten times or more. The chain combines TRBV29-1 with TRBJ2-1; D gene unclear. CDR3 length: 11 residues. Trimming cost V 4 bases and J 8 bases, with 9 bases left between them. The V gene's germline CDR1 is SQVTM and CDR2 ANQGSEA. The CDR3 reads CSVVVTYEQFF. CDR3 bases: TGCAGCGTTGTGGTCACCTATGAGCAGTTCTTC.

This clonotype was picked up many times. The rearrangement joins TRBV12-3 or TRBV12-4 to TRBJ1-5, with D uncertain. The CDR3 covers 13 residues. Trimming took off 6 bases at V and 0 bases at J, with 6 bases between the two ends. The CDR3 here is CASSPNSNQPQHF. CDR3 DNA sequence: TGTGCCAGCAGCCCGAATAGCAATCAGCCCCAGCATTTT.

This clonotype has more than one count but fewer than ten. The chain is built from TRBV7-9 and TRBJ1-2; 11 nucleotides agree with TRBD1. CDR3 length: 15 amino acids. CDR1 is SEHNR and CDR2 is FQNEAQ in the germline V gene (reference sequence). Germline trimming cut 4 bases from V and 8 bases from J; bases unmatched to any gene: 9. The DNA for the CDR3 is TGTGCCAGCAGCTGGGGGACAGGGGGAGAAGAAGGCTACACCTTC. This gives the protein CASSWGTGGEEGYTF.

The CDR3 spells CASSSGDSLGYEQYF. Here the CDR3 DNA reads TGTGCCAGCAGTTCGGGGGACTCCTTGGGTTACGAGCAGTACTTC. The V call is TRBV6-6, the J call TRBJ2-7; D may be TRBD2 (6 bases). The CDR3 spans 15 residues. Per germline, CDR1 MNHNY and CDR2 SVGAGI (reference sequence). V shed 4 bases and J shed 4 bases, with 17 bases lying between them.

In regard to this clonotype: Since a much larger clone is just one base distant, this may be a read error. The chain employs TRBV6-1 and TRBJ2-5; D is unclear. CDR1 and CDR2 (germline): MNHNS, SASEGT. This CDR3 region has 14 residues. The CDR3 region has the DNA TGTGCCAGCAGAGAAGGGAATGTCGGAGAGACCCAGTACTTC. Protein product: CASREGNVGETQYF.

In its sample, this clonotype was seen many times. V and J are TRBV12-3 or TRBV12-4 and TRBJ1-1; D unresolved. CDR3 length: 12 amino acids. Trimming cost V 1 base and J 4 bases, with 4 bases left between them. The CDR3 loop is CASSLVGTEAFF. For the CDR3, the DNA is TGTGCCAGCAGTTTAGTAGGCACTGAAGCTTTCTTT.

This clonotype was found a few times. This chain uses TRBV29-1 with TRBJ1-2; a possible D gene is TRBD1 (5 bases). V was trimmed by 6 bases and J by 4 bases, leaving 15 bases between them. The CDR3 has 13 amino acids. Germline CDR1 and CDR2: SQVTM and ANQGSEA. The CDR3 region is CSVRGRGGYGYTF. The CDR3 DNA follows: TGCAGCGTGCGAGGCCGGGGCGGCTATGGCTACACCTTC.

The chain employs TRBV15 and TRBJ2-7; 7 positions agree with TRBD1. V lost 5 bases to trimming and J lost 6 bases; unmatched junction nucleotides: 4. Per the germline V gene, CDR1 is LNHNV and CDR2 is YYDKDF (reference sequence). The CDR3 covers 12 residues. The CDR3: CATSPQGREQYF. In nucleotides, the CDR3 is TGTGCCACCAGCCCACAGGGGCGCGAGCAGTACTTC.

This clonotype was seen repeatedly, ten times or more. The CDR3 DNA sequence: TGTGCCAGCAGTTTGGCGGAGGACAATGAGCAGTTCTTC. It codes for CASSLAEDNEQFF. The V call is TRBV28, the J call TRBJ2-1; a possible D gene is TRBD2 (5 bases). The CDR3 extends over 13 amino acids. Trimming stripped 3 bases from V and 5 bases from J, with 8 bases between. Germline V gene lookup returns CDR1 MDHEN and CDR2 SYDVKM. Drawing the rest from reference TRBV28 and TRBJ2-1, the complete variable domain is DVKVTQSSRYLVKRTGEKVFLECVQDMDHENMFWYRQDPGLGLRLIYFSYDVKMKEKGDIPEGYSVSREKKERFSLILESASTNQTSMYLCASSLAEDNEQFFGPGTRLTVL.

This clonotype occurred many times. The V gene is TRBV4-1, the J gene TRBJ2-1; 7 nucleotides agree with TRBD2. Germline V lookup: CDR1 MGHRA, CDR2 YSYEKL. J was trimmed by 0 bases and V by 6 bases; bases with no gene match: 8. The CDR3 consists of 16 residues. CDR3 sequence: CASRSIGLDSYNEQFF. In DNA, the CDR3 is TGCGCCAGCAGATCAATTGGACTAGACTCCTACAATGAGCAGTTCTTC.

This clonotype came up a few times. V gene TRBV28 combines with J gene TRBJ2-7, with TRBD1 matching 9 bases. This CDR3 region has 18 residues. V was clipped by 6 bases and J by 9 bases; unmatched bases: 24. Germline CDR1 MDHEN, CDR2 SYDVKM. The CDR3 nucleotides are TGTGCCAGCAGACCCACAGGGGGCCACTCCCGGGAGCGTCGAGGGCAGTACTTC. Translation: CASRPTGGHSRERRGQYF. Full variable domain (outside the CDR3, taken from reference TRBV28 and TRBJ2-7): DVKVTQSSRYLVKRTGEKVFLECVQDMDHENMFWYRQDPGLGLRLIYFSYDVKMKEKGDIPEGYSVSREKKERFSLILESASTNQTSMYLCASRPTGGHSRERRGQYFGPGTRLTVT.

There are many counts of this clonotype. The V gene is TRBV6-2 or TRBV6-3, the J gene TRBJ2-7, with 8 bases that match TRBD1. CDR1 is MNHEY and CDR2 is SVGEGT in the germline V gene. J was trimmed by 3 bases and V by 0 bases; bases with no gene match: 4. This CDR3 is 15 amino acids long. The CDR3 protein is CASSYSRTGFYEQYF. The CDR3 bases are TGTGCCAGCAGTTACTCGCGGACAGGGTTCTACGAGCAGTACTTC.

This clonotype was detected a few times. The DNA of the CDR3 is TGTGCCAGCAGCGCGGGACCCCAACCGGGTTTGCAGTACTTC. Its translation: CASSAGPQPGLQYF. The rearrangement joins TRBV9 to TRBJ2-7; D is perhaps TRBD1 or TRBD2 (5 bases each). In germline, CDR1 is SGDLS, CDR2 YYNGEE. Trimming took off 3 bases at V and 9 bases at J, with 19 bases between the two ends. CDR3 length equals 14 residues.

This clonotype showed up many times. The CDR3 DNA reads as TGTGCCAGCAGGCGGCAACAGGGGGCCAGCGAAAAACTGTTTTTT. It yields the protein CASRRQQGASEKLFF. The rearrangement links TRBV12-3 or TRBV12-4 to TRBJ1-4, with 9 bases fitting TRBD1. V shed 6 bases, J shed 8 bases, and the junction held 10 bases outside the gene matches. This CDR3 is 15 amino acids long.

The table lists this clonotype with many counts. This chain joins TRBV20-1 and TRBJ2-1; 7 positions agree with TRBD2. CDR1 is DFQATT and CDR2 is SNEGSKA in the germline V gene (reference sequence). The CDR3 is 15 residues long. Losses at the gene ends were 0 bases for V and 1 base for J; bases not matched to a gene: 3. The CDR3 nucleotides are TGCAGTGCTAGAGATCTGGGGGGGTCCTACAATGAGCAGTTCTTC. This encodes CSARDLGGSYNEQFF.